The rows below give T cell receptor beta chains drawn from one sample of a study of blood T cell repertoires in COVID-19. TCRdb's copy holds only in-frame clones and misses some; the assay was immunoSEQ multiplex PCR. The sample records 94,000 or so clones, around 90% being singletons. The sample was peripheral blood. The receptor source for this set is an elderly woman with active COVID-19. CDR3s include the opening cysteine and the closing phenylalanine or tryptophan. The D gene is left open where the match is weak. Clone size is stated in some rows and not others, as once, few, many or a class when expanded.

J gene	clone size	D gene	V gene	CDR3 protein	CDR3 DNA
TRBJ1-2	-	-	TRBV6-5	CASSSERRGNYGYTF	TGTGCCAGCAGTTCAGAACGCAGGGGTAACTATGGCTACACCTTC
TRBJ1-2	once	-	TRBV20-1	CSASGVSRDIYGYTF	TGCAGTGCTAGTGGAGTCTCGCGAGACATCTATGGCTACACCTTC
TRBJ2-7	few	-	TRBV10-3	CAISGAVAYEQYF	TGTGCCATCTCAGGGGCGGTGGCCTACGAGCAGTACTTC
TRBJ1-1	-	TRBD1	TRBV10-3	CAISEQGQMNTEAFF	TGTGCCATCAGTGAGCAGGGACAGATGAACACTGAAGCTTTCTTT
TRBJ2-5	-	TRBD1	TRBV7-2	CASSSPANTGGRETQYF	TGTGCCAGCAGCTCCCCAGCAAATACAGGGGGTAGGGAGACCCAGTACTTC
TRBJ2-3	-	-	TRBV5-1	CASSLVAPSSAYTQYF	TGCGCCAGCAGCTTGGTGGCGCCTTCTAGCGCATATACGCAGTATTTT
TRBJ2-7	-	TRBD1	TRBV6-5	CASRVRDSNHYEQYF	TGTGCCAGCAGAGTCCGGGACAGCAACCACTACGAGCAGTACTTC
TRBJ2-5	-	-	TRBV10-3	CATLGRREETQYF	TGTGCCACCCTGGGGCGTCGGGAAGAGACCCAGTACTTC
TRBJ2-5	-	TRBD2	TRBV7-2	CASNVLGSGKYQETQYF	TGTGCCAGCAACGTCCTGGGTAGCGGGAAGTACCAAGAGACCCAGTACTTC
TRBJ2-7	-	-	TRBV20-1	CSASSSYEQYF	TGCAGTGCCTCAAGTAGCTACGAGCAGTACTTC
TRBJ1-5	few	-	TRBV7-9	CASSLAGHNQPQHF	TGTGCCAGCAGCTTAGCGGGACACAATCAGCCCCAGCATTTT